The TCR beta chain under discussion was sequenced for a study of beta chain features in type 1 diabetes. Overall study findings and caveats: Shorter TCRB CDR3s, moderately but significantly so, were found in Type 1 diabetes patients in all four CD4+ subsets. VDJ junctions in type 1 diabetes patients carried more deletions and fewer insertions. The study notes PCR might favor shorter templates equally in patients and controls.

All sorted populations exceeded 95% purity. This clone was observed a few times. Its matching antigen is unknown. Expressed TCRB transcripts got sequenced, as all isolated RNA was reverse transcribed. TCRdb's copy holds only in-frame clones and misses some; the assay was immunoSEQ multiplex PCR. The sample consists of 600,000 or so clones, about 14% of them appearing once. The origin of this receptor is a man aged 18 to 30 with type 1 diabetes. The sequenced sample consisted of naive CD4+ T cells from blood.

CDR3 bases: TGCAGCGTTGAAGGCACACAGGGGAGCCGGGGAGAAGCTTTCTTT. Translation gives CSVEGTQGSRGEAFF. This chain connects TRBV29-1 to TRBJ1-1, with 7 positions matching TRBD1. This CDR3 spans 15 amino acids. Germline CDR1 reads SQVTM; CDR2 reads ANQGSEA. V was pared by 1 base and J by 8 bases, with 13 bases of the junction left unmatched.